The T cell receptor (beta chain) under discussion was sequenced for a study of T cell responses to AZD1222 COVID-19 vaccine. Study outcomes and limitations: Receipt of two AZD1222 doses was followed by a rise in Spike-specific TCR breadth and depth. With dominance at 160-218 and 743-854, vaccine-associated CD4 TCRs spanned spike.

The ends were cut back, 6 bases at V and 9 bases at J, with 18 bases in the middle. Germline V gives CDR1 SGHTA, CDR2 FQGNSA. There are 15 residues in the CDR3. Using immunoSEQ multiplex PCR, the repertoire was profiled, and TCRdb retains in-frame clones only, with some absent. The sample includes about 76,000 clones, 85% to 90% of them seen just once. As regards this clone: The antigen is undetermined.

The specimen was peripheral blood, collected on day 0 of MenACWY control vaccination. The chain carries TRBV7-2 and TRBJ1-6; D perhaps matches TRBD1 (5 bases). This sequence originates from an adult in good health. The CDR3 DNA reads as TGTGCCAGCAGGGGCATAGGGAGGGGATTTTCACCCCTCCACTTT. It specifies CASRGIGRGFSPLHF.